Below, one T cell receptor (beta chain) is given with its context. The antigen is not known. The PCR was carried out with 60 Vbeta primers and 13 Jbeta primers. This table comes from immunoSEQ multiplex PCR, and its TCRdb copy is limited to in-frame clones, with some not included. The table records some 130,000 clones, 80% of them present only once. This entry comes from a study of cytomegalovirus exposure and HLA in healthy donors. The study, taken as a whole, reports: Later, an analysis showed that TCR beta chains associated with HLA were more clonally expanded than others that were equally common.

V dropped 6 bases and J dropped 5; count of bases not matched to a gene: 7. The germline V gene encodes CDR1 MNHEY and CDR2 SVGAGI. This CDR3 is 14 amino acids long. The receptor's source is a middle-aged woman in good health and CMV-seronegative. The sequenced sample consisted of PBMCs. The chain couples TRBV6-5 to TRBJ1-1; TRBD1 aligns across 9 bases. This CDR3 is CASSRQGEVTEAFF. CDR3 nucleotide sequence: TGTGCCAGCAGCCGACAGGGGGAGGTAACTGAAGCTTTCTTT.